The T cell receptor (beta chain) under discussion was sequenced for a study of shared clonotypes between healthy human individuals. This clone was seen more than once but under ten times. What it binds is unknown. The method was immunoSEQ multiplex PCR; TCRdb's version includes in-frame clones alone and lacks a portion of them. The sample records 600,000 to 750,000 clones, approximately 72% being singletons. Trimming removed 5 bases from V and 5 bases from J; junction bases left unmatched: 10. Germline CDR1 MNHGY, CDR2 SVAAGI. The CDR3 length is 15 residues. Findings and limits, study-wide: In a handful of donors, around 4.5% of naive CD4 clonotypes appeared in common.

The V call is TRBV6-9, the J call TRBJ1-1, with TRBD1 identical over 8 bases. This TCR was sampled from a woman in her twenties or thirties in good health. Sequences were obtained from memory CD4+ T cells sorted from blood. Described subset: CD45RA-negative fraction. CDR3 protein: CASSPIDRGRTEAFF. The CDR3 DNA sequence: TGTGCCAGCAGTCCGATCGACAGGGGAAGGACTGAAGCTTTCTTT.